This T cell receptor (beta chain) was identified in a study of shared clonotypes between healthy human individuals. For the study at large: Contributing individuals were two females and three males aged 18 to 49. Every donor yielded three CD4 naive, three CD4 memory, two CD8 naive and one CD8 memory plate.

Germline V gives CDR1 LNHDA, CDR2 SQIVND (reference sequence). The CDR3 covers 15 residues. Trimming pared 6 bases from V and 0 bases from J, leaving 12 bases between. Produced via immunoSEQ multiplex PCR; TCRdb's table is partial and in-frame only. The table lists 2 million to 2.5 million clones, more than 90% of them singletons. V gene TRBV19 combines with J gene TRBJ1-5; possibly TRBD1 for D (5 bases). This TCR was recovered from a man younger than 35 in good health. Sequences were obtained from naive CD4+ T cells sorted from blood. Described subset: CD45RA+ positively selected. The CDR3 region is CASSRGLSSNQPQHF. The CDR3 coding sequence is TGTGCCAGTAGCCGGGGACTCAGTAGCAATCAGCCCCAGCATTTT.